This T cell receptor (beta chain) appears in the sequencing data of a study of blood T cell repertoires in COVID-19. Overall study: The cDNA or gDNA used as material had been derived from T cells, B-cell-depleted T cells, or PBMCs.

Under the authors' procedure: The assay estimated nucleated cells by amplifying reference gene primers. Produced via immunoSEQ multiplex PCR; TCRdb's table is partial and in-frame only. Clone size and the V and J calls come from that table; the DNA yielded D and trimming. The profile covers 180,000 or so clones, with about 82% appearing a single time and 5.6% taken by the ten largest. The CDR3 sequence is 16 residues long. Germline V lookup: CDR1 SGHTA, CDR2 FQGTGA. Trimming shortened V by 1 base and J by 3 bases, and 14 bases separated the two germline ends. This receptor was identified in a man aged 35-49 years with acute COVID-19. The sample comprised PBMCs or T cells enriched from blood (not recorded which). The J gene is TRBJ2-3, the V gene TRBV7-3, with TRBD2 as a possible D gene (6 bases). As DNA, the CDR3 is TGTGCCAGCAGCTTAATGGGGGGAGGTAGAACAGATACGCAGTATTTT. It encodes CASSLMGGGRTDTQYF. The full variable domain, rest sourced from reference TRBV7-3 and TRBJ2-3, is GAGVSQTPSNKVTEKGKYVELRCDPISGHTALYWYRQSLGQGPEFLIYFQGTGAADDSGLPNDRFFAVRPEGSVSTLKIQRTERGDSAVYLCASSLMGGGRTDTQYFGPGTRLTVL.